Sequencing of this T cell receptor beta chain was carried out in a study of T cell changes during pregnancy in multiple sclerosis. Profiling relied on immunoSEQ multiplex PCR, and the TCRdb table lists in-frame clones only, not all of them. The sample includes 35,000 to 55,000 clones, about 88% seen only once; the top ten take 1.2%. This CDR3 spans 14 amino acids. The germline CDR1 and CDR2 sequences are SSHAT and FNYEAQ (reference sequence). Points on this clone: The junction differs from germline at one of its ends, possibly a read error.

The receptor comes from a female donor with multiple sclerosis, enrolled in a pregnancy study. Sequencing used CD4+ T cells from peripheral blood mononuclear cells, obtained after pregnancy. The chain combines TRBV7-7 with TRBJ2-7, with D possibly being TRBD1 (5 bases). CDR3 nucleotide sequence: TGTGCTAGCAGCTTTTCTGAAGGGGCTTACGAGCAGTACTTC. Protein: CASSFSEGAYEQYF.